The TCR beta chain described here comes from a study of cytomegalovirus exposure and HLA in healthy donors. Study-wide points: Later analysis suggested links between common viral pathogens and several top significant clusters.

Amplification used 60 Vbeta primers and 13 Jbeta primers. The data were produced by immunoSEQ multiplex PCR, yet TCRdb's version contains in-frame clones alone and is incomplete. The data hold about 180,000 clones, with almost 85% observed a single time. As for this clone: What it binds is not known.

The sequence derives from a woman aged 50 to 60 in good health and CMV-seronegative. Input material: PBMCs.

CDR3 sequence reads: CASSAEAWETQYF. The CDR3 DNA reads TGTGCCAGCAGTGCAGAGGCTTGGGAGACCCAGTACTTC. This chain joins TRBV2 and TRBJ2-5, with D unresolved. The germline V gene has CDR1 SNHLY and CDR2 FYNNEI. This CDR3 has 13 amino acids. The ends were cut back, 4 bases at V and 5 bases at J, with 11 bases in the middle.